This entry concerns a single TCR beta chain. This clone's antigen is unknown. Qualities for individual bases were not recorded, and no much larger clone is one base off. The CDR3 regions of human TCRbeta chains were analyzed by immunosequencing. In the source study's methods: Repertoire TCRs were checked for matches against a reference library of SARS-CoV-2-specific TCRs that had been generated using the MIRA antigen-specificity platform. Breadth meant the fraction of unique TCRs that were SARS-CoV-2-associated, whereas depth meant the fraction of total T cells that were SARS-CoV-2-associated. Using the MIRA data, each spike-specific TCR was mapped to the spike region that the TCR reacts to and placed in a CD4 or CD8 class. Log10-transformed breadth and depth values were compared by one-way ANOVA with Sidak's multiple comparisons tests. TCRdb carries this immuneACCESS record with in-frame sequences only. Its versions omit some clonotypes, under half of them owing to an unresolved V gene in the studies checked, with the rest unexplained. V and J calls and clone size are given by that table; D and trimming were obtained from the DNA. The sample table shows some 130,000 clones, and about 91% are seen once. In total, the top ten clones hold under 2% of the sample.

In the paper's terms, the time point label means: about 28 days (+/-7) after the second vaccine dose. AZD1222 recipients with second doses at about 4 weeks or about 12 weeks were pooled, because spike-specific TCR depth and breadth did not differ between schedules. Samples from vaccinated people were obtained from the UK trials COV001 and COV002, which included a single-blind randomized controlled phase 2/3 trial of AZD1222 (ChAdOx1 nCoV-19) in healthy adults. For TCRbeta chain sequencing, PBMC samples were collected from trial participants at day 0 and at day 28 after the second dose. This entry comes from a study of T cell responses to AZD1222 COVID-19 vaccine (dated by TCRdb to 2020 to 2023). At the level of the whole study: A total of about 230 trial participants underwent TCR sequencing, of whom some 210 received two doses of AZD1222 and some 25 received two doses of the MenACWY control vaccine. Trial participants were enrolled by age into subgroups of 18-55, 56-69 and 70-plus years, and 148, 28 and 57 TCR-sequenced participants, respectively, were included in these subgroups.

The germline V gene (reference sequence) provides CDR1 GTSNPN and CDR2 SVGIG. V and J are trimmed by 1 base and 6 bases, and the gene matches miss 5 bases of the junction. The cysteine opens and the phenylalanine closes a CDR3 of 13 amino acids. The read is trimmed to its CDR3 DNA, 39 bases read in frame from base 1. Broader findings and caveats from the paper: The 56-69-year group was small, and its depth increase did not reach significance, likely because of low power. Vaccine-associated CD4 TCRs spanned the whole spike protein, with dominant responses in regions 160-218 and 743-854. After two AZD1222 doses, spike-specific TCR breadth and depth were significantly higher than at day 0 and than in MenACWY recipients. Reportedly, almost half of the unique spike-specific TCRs recognized epitopes lying outside the regions that are mutated in the B.1.351 and B.1.1.7 variants. Conclusions about previously exposed vaccinees were limited because only a handful of AZD1222 recipients were SARS-CoV-2 seropositive at baseline. Most participants were white British and females outnumbered males, and the authors suggested that clonal diversity may have been underestimated. Because no samples from the day 14 peak response were available, repertoires could be characterized only after the peak T cell response.

This sequence uses TRBV30 and TRBJ2-7; 8 junctional bases match TRBD1. The source is an adult who received the AZD1222 COVID-19 vaccine. The specimen comprised peripheral blood, sampled 28 days after the second AZD1222 dose. The nucleotide sequence is TGTGCCTGGAGTGCCCAGGGGGCACCCGAGCAGTACTTC. Translated, it reads CAWSAQGAPEQYF.